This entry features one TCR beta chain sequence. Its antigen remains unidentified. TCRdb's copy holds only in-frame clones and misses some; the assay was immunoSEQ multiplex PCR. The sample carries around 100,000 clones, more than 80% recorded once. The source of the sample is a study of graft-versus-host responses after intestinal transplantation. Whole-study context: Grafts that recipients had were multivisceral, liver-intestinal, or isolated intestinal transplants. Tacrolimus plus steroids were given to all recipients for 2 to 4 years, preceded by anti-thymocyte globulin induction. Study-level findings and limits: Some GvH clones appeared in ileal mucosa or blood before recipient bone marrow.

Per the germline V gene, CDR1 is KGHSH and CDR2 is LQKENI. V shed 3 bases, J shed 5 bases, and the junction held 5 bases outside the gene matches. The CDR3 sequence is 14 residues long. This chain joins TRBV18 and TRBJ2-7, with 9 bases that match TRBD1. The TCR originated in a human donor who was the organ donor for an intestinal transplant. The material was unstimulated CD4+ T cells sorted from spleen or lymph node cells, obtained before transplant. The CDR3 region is CASSPRTGAHEQYF. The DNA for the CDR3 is TGTGCCAGCTCACCTCGGACAGGGGCCCACGAGCAGTACTTC.